The text below deals with one TCR beta chain. What antigen it recognizes has not been identified. No much larger clone is present one base from it, and per-base qualities are unavailable. This entry belongs to a study of cytomegalovirus exposure and HLA in healthy donors (TCRdb year 2017). About the investigation overall: An earlier analysis of some 600 of the donors reported around 280 Gb of sequence data and 117 million unique TCR beta sequences obtained from about 180 million T cells. In a later analysis, previously published TCR beta repertoires from fewer than 750 donors were re-analyzed and high-resolution HLA genotyping was added so that TCR occurrence patterns could be studied. High-throughput TCR immunosequencing, statistical association of individual TCRs with disease status, and machine learning were combined to predict cytomegalovirus infection status. The number of donors typed differed by locus, with roughly 629-640 for A, B, C, DRB1 and DQB1, approximately 500 for DQA1, 600 to 610 for DPA1, and approximately 470 for DPB1. Among the roughly 400 genotyped donors, around 81% belonged to the genetic ancestry cluster associated with self-reported Caucasian donors. Alongside the repertoire data, information on donor age, sex, ethnicity and CMV serostatus was compiled. In the later analysis, no new phenotypic data were used to find candidate immune exposures; instead, reliance was placed on TCR beta sequences and their occurrence across donors. All discovery cohort repertoires had been generated using a single sequencing platform. Across 398 genotyped donors of the cohort, an average of approximately 200,000 unique TCR beta nucleotide sequences per donor were sequenced, and roughly a sixth of those sequences were non-productive. A later genetic analysis took genome-wide SNP genotypes for about 55% of the 666 donors and used that subset as a discovery cohort. Roughly five DR-DQ haplotypes were treated as single units for association and clustering because of strong linkage in the cohort. HLA typing covered class I and class II loci at four-digit resolution. An earlier analysis of 587 of the donors used high-throughput TCR beta sequencing to judge whether each TCR beta V gene segment behaved as functional or pseudogenic. Besides the first cohort of roughly 660 subjects, a separate validation cohort made up of roughly 120 different subjects was used. An early release that covered roughly 600 HLA-typed donors contained about 300 gigabases of sequencing data and around 85 million unique TCR sequences. The study aimed to test whether signatures of past pathogen exposure could be identified by cataloging public T cell receptors. Using immunosequencing, the study profiled T cell repertoires from about 610 subjects and related those repertoires to cytomegalovirus serostatus. Study-level results and caveats: In a later analysis, most CMV-associated TCR beta chains were found to appear HLA-restricted, with HLA associations seemingly driven largely by CMV exposure. The cohort was sequenced for TCR beta chains only, and without alpha or paired-chain data the features that could be detected were limited. A later analysis reported that several top co-occurrence clusters appeared linked to parvovirus B19, influenza, CMV and Epstein-Barr virus. Because counts were too low, seventeen rarely observed V segments, including chromosome 9 orphons, were left out of the earlier analysis of 500 to 750 of the donors. The classifier was reported to diagnose cytomegalovirus status with high specificity and sensitivity in both the original and validation cohorts. While some public TCRs were present in many individuals, most TCR sequences turned up only very rarely across donors. A further reported finding was that TCR beta sequences accurately predicted the HLA-A and HLA-B alleles for most subjects in the first cohort. In a later genetic analysis, a missense DCLRE1C variant was associated with V-gene and J-gene trimming of TCR beta chains, and the association was replicated in an independent cohort. Because some donors lacked HLA typing at each locus, the association tests relied only on the typed subset. The authors suggested that the approach could potentially be generalized to other disease states and immunological phenotypes. Linkage disequilibrium might explain the correlated functional status among segregating V segments, but an unknown experimental factor could not be ruled out. In an earlier analysis of some 500 of the donors, most TCR beta V segments were observed in productive rearrangements about 90% or about 30% of the time, broadly matching IMGT annotations. In a later analysis, HLA-associated TCR beta chains were found to be more clonally expanded and to have lower generation probabilities than equally common non-associated chains. The presence/absence analyses assumed that sequencing depth was roughly uniform across donors, and that assumption may not be true. The study listed 164 TCR beta chains as associated with cytomegalovirus. The 87-base-pair reads could not distinguish some IMGT-functional V segments, including TRBV6-2 and TRBV6-3, so those segments were excluded. Compared with the 666-donor mean, donors in an Asian-associated ancestry cluster had fewer N-insertions in productive TCRs, according to a later genetic analysis. For the cohort, immune exposure information was limited to CMV serostatus. The sequencing pipeline was judged likely to have produced a cluster of highly shared sequence variants as a technical artifact. Strong co-occurrence of HLA alleles, especially DR and DQ, made assigning TCR associations to individual alleles difficult. A few of the identified cytomegalovirus-associated TCR beta chains were confirmed in vitro to be specific for cytomegalovirus antigens. In a later analysis, some 17,000 TCR beta sequences were associated with specific HLA alleles at a false discovery rate of 0.05. In a later analysis, TCR association rates were found to vary across HLA loci, with the most associated TCRs seen for DRB1 alleles and the fewest for HLA-C alleles.

The cohort was made up of approximately 670 healthy bone marrow donors. At the time of sampling, all cohort members were nominally healthy, though unrecorded immune exposures were likely present. Of the 690 or so cohort members, 250 to 300 had a positive CMV serostatus and 352 had a negative one, while no CMV serostatus was recorded for the donor. A peripheral blood sample was collected from each donor, and TCR beta sequencing was performed on peripheral blood mononuclear cells. Genomic DNA extraction from the blood cell samples was performed with the Qiagen DNeasy Blood Extraction Kit. Library creation used the immunoSEQ multiplex PCR assay. The multiplex PCR relied on a mix of 60 forward primers for TCR Vbeta segments and 13 reverse primers for TCR Jbeta segments. The CDR3 region of rearranged TCR beta genes was amplified from genomic DNA with a multiplex PCR assay. Amplified TCR beta libraries were sequenced as 87-base-pair reads on the Illumina HiSeq System. The paper's data handling went like this. A later analysis tallied around 82 million unique TCR beta chains across the 660 or so repertoires, and approximately 11 million of those chains were shared by two or more donors. Raw reads were error-corrected and collapsed into unique sequences by a nearest-neighbor algorithm in which closely related sequences were merged to remove PCR and sequencing errors. CDR3 sequences were aligned to IMGT reference sequences to assign V, D and J gene segments. For a sequence to be retained, at least a six-nucleotide match to both a V gene segment and a J gene segment was required. Rearrangements were called productive when the CDR3 lacked stop codons and stayed in frame with V and J; all others were non-productive. Following IMGT convention, CDR3 was defined as the stretch from the second conserved V-encoded cysteine to the conserved J-encoded phenylalanine. In an earlier analysis of more than 550 of the donors, sequences lacking an unambiguous match to a single V gene segment were excluded. An earlier analysis of a few hundred of the donors classified V segments as functional when productive rearrangements were above 56.7% and as segregating when the standard deviation between donors was above 5%. A statistical classification framework was built to diagnose cytomegalovirus status from the catalog of TCR beta chain sequences. In a later analysis, TCR nucleotide sequences were compared against IMGT/GENE-DB human TR gene sequences so that V and J genes could be assigned. The TCRdist pipeline was used in a later analysis to assign CDR3 sequences and most-parsimonious VDJ recombination scenarios. In a later analysis, each TCR beta chain was defined by its CDR3 amino acid sequence together with its V-gene family, and reads without a unique V-gene family were excluded. To address suspected cross-contamination and a sequencing artifact, a later analysis removed some 620 highly shared, low-generation-probability nucleotide sequences. In a later analysis, a clonal expansion index for each public chain was calculated from normalized within-repertoire ranks of inferred template counts. In a later analysis, generation probabilities were computed with a VDJ recombination model fitted to out-of-frame rearrangements, and the resulting probabilities were checked against IGoR. In a later analysis, hypergeometric tests were used to score TCR-TCR, TCR-HLA and TCR-CMV co-occurrence, with a repertoire-size bias correction applied to TCR pairs. A later analysis estimated false discovery rates by permuting HLA or CMV assignments 20 times. A later analysis grouped co-occurring TCRs with DBSCAN, adding TCRdist sequence similarity when clustering within HLA-allele-positive subsets. Repertoires with fewer than 30,000 or more than 120,000 public chains, plus five repertoires with anomalous nucleotide sharing, were excluded from co-occurrence clustering. In TCRdb, the immuneACCESS table is reduced to in-frame sequences with V and J assigned. These tables do not hold every clone; where another copy was compared, an unresolved V gene accounts for under half, and the others remain unexplained. V, J and clone size are taken as reported in that table, and D and trimming were inferred from the DNA itself. Within this sample are under 75,000 clones, with 70% to 75% of them counted one time only. Over 9.5% of the sample is taken by the ten largest.

Inclusive of the bounding cysteine and phenylalanine, the CDR3 is 13 residues long. The retained sequence is limited to the CDR3, 39 bases, with the frame set at the first base. V is clipped by 3 bases and J by 4 bases, and the sequence between their germline boundaries is 7 bases long. CDR1 and CDR2 are read off the germline V gene as LGHNT and FRNRAP. The sequencing input was PBMCs. Recombination linked TRBV12-5 to TRBJ2-1; D gene: possibly TRBD1, on 5 matching bases. The TCR was taken from a human donor in good health. The CDR3: CASGFSGYNEQFF. The base sequence is TGTGCTAGTGGTTTTTCAGGGTACAATGAGCAGTTCTTC.